This record looks at one T cell receptor (beta chain) sequence and its context. What it recognizes is unknown. Produced via immunoSEQ multiplex PCR; TCRdb's table is partial and in-frame only. The sample consists of tens of thousands of clones, 93% of them appearing once. The data are from a study of cytomegalovirus exposure and HLA in healthy donors. Study results and caveats: The study put 150 or so TCR beta chains on its list as cytomegalovirus-associated.

Specimen: PBMCs. The clonotype comes from a woman in her twenties or thirties in good health and CMV-seronegative.

The CDR3, as DNA: TGCGCCAGCAGCGCCGGGACTAGCGGAAACAATGAGCAGTTCTTC. It is translated as CASSAGTSGNNEQFF. The chain combines TRBV5-1 with TRBJ2-1; 11 bases match TRBD2. This CDR3 is built from 15 residues. Germline V gene lookup returns CDR1 SGHRS and CDR2 YFSETQ. The ends lost 4 bases at V and 5 bases at J; junction bases unmatched: 5.